This T cell receptor (beta chain) was observed in a study of cytomegalovirus exposure and HLA in healthy donors. Study details: A subsequent analysis reported that the 100 to 150 validation repertoires were produced on the same platform that had also been used for the roughly 670 first-cohort repertoires. Notes on the study in general: 150 to 200 TCR beta chains were listed as cytomegalovirus-associated. Within the 120 validation repertoires, first-cohort TCR clusters tended to co-occur, according to a later analysis.

The CDR3 is 13 residues long. V was clipped by 6 bases and J by 5 bases; unmatched bases: 4. Germline CDR1 and CDR2: MNHEY and SMNVEV (reference sequence). A word on this clone: The target antigen is unknown.

Some clones are missing from TCRdb's copy, which holds only in-frame ones; the method was immunoSEQ multiplex PCR. The data contain more than 250,000 clones, 70% to 90% of them singletons. Sequenced: PBMCs. This chain joins TRBV27 and TRBJ2-3; TRBD1 aligns across 8 bases. The source of this sequence is a woman between 18 and 30 years old in good health and CMV-seronegative. The CDR3 region is CASRYGQGDTQYF. The DNA for the CDR3 is TGTGCCAGCAGATACGGACAGGGAGATACGCAGTATTTT.